The 27 T cell receptor beta chains listed next were all sequenced from one sample in a study of tumor-infiltrating lymphocytes in primary liver carcinoma. The study co-extracted DNA and RNA from roughly 20-30 mg of unsorted bulk tissue. cDNA specific to TCR beta was made from approximately 500 ng of total RNA, with a constant-region primer employed for priming. Nested multiplex PCR, run for three rounds with slightly modified ARM-PCR, yielded TCR beta libraries. Two initial PCR rounds of around 9 cycles each paired TRBV1-TRBV30 forward primers with a C-beta reverse primer. TCRdb re-derived calls from the multiplex PCR reads in MiXCR, one entry per CDR3 protein. The sample holds approximately 24,000 distinct CDR3 sequences; roughly 80% are singletons and the top ten take less than 55%. Source material: liver tumor tissue from sampling region 3. The sample's subset: tumor region T3, left-lateral pole. All receptors come from a man aged 40-55 years with primary liver carcinoma and hepatitis B virus infection.

The genes are TRBV6-1 and TRBJ1-2, with 8 bases aligning to TRBD1. The V segment lost 7 bases and the J segment 6 bases; nucleotides outside the gene matches: 4. Per the germline V gene, CDR1 is MNHNS and CDR2 is SASEGT. The CDR3 length is 12 residues. This CDR3 is CASNLTGDGYTF. The CDR3 coding sequence is TGTGCCAGCAATCTGACAGGGGATGGCTACACCTTC.

As regards this clonotype: One end of the junction varies from germline; a read error may be responsible. The chain combines TRBV5-1 with TRBJ2-1; D is unresolved. The CDR3 spans 13 residues. CDR1 and CDR2 from the germline V gene are SGHRS and YFSETQ. The CDR3 coding sequence is TGCGTCAGCAGTTTGTTGACTTTCAATGAGCAGTTCTTC. Translated, it gives CVSSLLTFNEQFF.

This clonotype was seen more than once but under ten times. This is likely a read error, given that the CDR3 carries no conserved phenylalanine or tryptophan at its end. The V and J genes are TRBV9 and TRBJ2-3; TRBD2 is a possible D gene (6 bases). V shed 4 bases and J shed 5 bases, with 20 bases lying between them. The CDR3 contains 16 residues. Germline V gives CDR1 SGDLS, CDR2 YYNGEE. The DNA for the CDR3 is TGTGCCAGCAGCCATTCTCGAAAAGGCGGGGAAGATACGCAGTATTTG. Its translation is CASSHSRKGGEDTQYL.

The chain uses TRBV4-2 and TRBJ2-7; TRBD2 agrees at 16 bases. The CDR3 covers 18 residues. Germline loops: CDR1 LGHNA, CDR2 YNFKEQ. With 6 bases clipped from V and 10 bases from J, the junction kept 18 bases outside the gene matches. The CDR3 region has the DNA TGTGCCAGCAGTGGAAAGCCGGGACTAGCGGGAGGGCCACATGACCAGTACTTC. Translation: CASSGKPGLAGGPHDQYF.

In the case of this clonotype: A read error may produce the germline difference seen at one junction end. This rearrangement joins TRBV11-2 to TRBJ2-1; 9 positions match TRBD2. CDR3 length equals 16 residues. CDR1 SGHAT and CDR2 FQNNGV come from the germline V gene. The CDR3 coding sequence is TGTGCCAGCAGCTTAGACCTCCTAGCGGGAATGAATGAGCAGCACTTC. Residues: CASSLDLLAGMNEQHF.

This clonotype was recorded once. This sequence joins TRBV10-3 and TRBJ2-7; D is possibly TRBD2 (6 bases). The CDR3 extends over 12 amino acids. V shed 7 bases and J shed 6 bases, with 13 bases lying between them. CDR1 and CDR2 from the germline V gene are ENHRY and SYGVKD. As DNA, the CDR3 is TGTGCCATCACCCCGGGAGCCCCCGAGCAGTACTTC. It codes for CAITPGAPEQYF.

A word on this clonotype: The conserved final phenylalanine or tryptophan is absent from the CDR3, which likely points to a read error. The CDR3 region is CASSQGYGQGFRTEAFL. As DNA, the CDR3 is TGTGCCAGCAGCCAAGGGTACGGACAGGGTTTTCGGACTGAAGCTTTCCTT. The chain recombines TRBV4-2 with TRBJ1-1; TRBD1 aligns across 8 bases. Looked up from germline, CDR1 is LGHNA and CDR2 is YNFKEQ. The CDR3 sequence is 17 residues long. The J segment lost 5 bases and the V segment lost 1 base, leaving 12 bases of the junction unmatched.

The chain carries TRBV9 and TRBJ2-1; TRBD2 agrees at 7 bases. Germline loops: CDR1 SGDLS, CDR2 YYNGEE. V shed 0 bases and J 4 bases; nucleotides not matched to a gene: 16. The CDR3 has 19 residues. The CDR3 is CASSVGADPGRGFYNEQFF. DNA of the CDR3: TGTGCCAGCAGCGTAGGGGCAGACCCTGGGAGGGGTTTTTACAATGAGCAGTTCTTC.

In regard to this clonotype: At one end the junction does not follow the germline gene, possibly because of a read error. The chain carries TRBV11-1 and TRBJ2-1; 9 nucleotides agree with TRBD1. The CDR3 runs 14 residues. Germline loops: CDR1 SGHAT, CDR2 FQDESV (reference sequence). CDR3 residues: CDSSIDRGYNEQIF. As DNA, the CDR3 is TGTGACAGCAGCATCGACAGGGGGTACAATGAGCAGATCTTC. Full variable domain (remainder filled in from reference TRBV11-1 and TRBJ2-1): EAEVAQSPRYKITEKSQAVAFWCDPISGHATLYWYRQILGQGPELLVQFQDESVVDDSQLPKDRFSAERLKGVDSTLKIQPAELGDSAMYLCDSSIDRGYNEQIFGPGTRLTVL.

The rearrangement joins TRBV28 to TRBJ2-7; 8 bases are shared with TRBD1. The germline V gene has CDR1 MDHEN and CDR2 SYDVKM. The length of the CDR3 is 14 residues. CDR3 sequence (DNA): TGTGCCAGCATCCGGGCAGGGGGCTCCTACGAGCTGTACGTC. Translating it yields CASIRAGGSYELYV.

Turning to this clonotype: One end of the junction is discordant with germline, which a read error may explain. The CDR3 DNA reads TGTGCCAGCAGCCTAGGGCACAGCAACAATGAGCACTTCTTC. Its translation: CASSLGHSNNEHFF. V is TRBV4-2 and J is TRBJ2-1; no firm D call. Germline loops: CDR1 LGHNA, CDR2 YNFKEQ. CDR3 size: 14 residues.

This clonotype turned up a few times. The germline gene is not matched at one end of the junction; a read error may be the cause. The chain has TRBV10-3 and TRBJ2-7; 9 bases map to TRBD2. Germline V gives CDR1 ENHRY, CDR2 SYGVKD. There are 19 residues in the CDR3. The CDR3 protein is CAIAKRSGLAGGFSYEQYF. The CDR3 bases are TGTGCCATCGCCAAACGATCGGGACTAGCAGGAGGGTTCTCCTACGAGCAGTATTTC.

With regard to this clonotype: Relative to the germline gene, one junction end is altered; a read error may explain this. The rearrangement joins TRBV11-2 to TRBJ2-5, with 8 positions matching TRBD2. The CDR3 consists of 16 residues. Germline V lookup: CDR1 SGHAT, CDR2 FQNNGV. The CDR3 is CASSKTPGGGKETQYF. DNA of the CDR3: TGCGCCAGCAGCAAAACACCTGGCGGGGGGAAAGAAACCCAGTACTTC.

A note on this clonotype: One end of the junction varies from germline; a read error may be responsible. The chain carries TRBV6-2 or TRBV6-3 and TRBJ1-1, with 8 positions matching TRBD1. CDR3 length equals 13 residues. The germline V gene has CDR1 MNHEY and CDR2 SVGEGT. The CDR3 coding sequence is TGTACCAGCAGTTACACGGTTGACAGGGGAGTTATCTTT. Its protein is CTSSYTVDRGVIF.

Concerning this clonotype: One end of the junction is discordant with germline, which a read error may explain. The chain combines TRBV10-3 with TRBJ2-3; the D gene is possibly TRBD1 (5 bases). The V gene's germline CDR1 is ENHRY and CDR2 SYGVKD. The CDR3 is made up of 11 amino acids. The CDR3 region is CDIRALDTHYF. CDR3 DNA: TGTGACATCAGGGCGCTGGATACGCATTATTTT.

Notes on this clonotype: At one of its ends the junction is not consistent with the germline gene, which may arise from a read error. This chain links TRBV6-8 with TRBJ2-2; D is possibly TRBD2 (5 bases). This CDR3 comprises 11 residues. Germline lookup yields CDR1 MNHGY and CDR2 SAAAGT. CDR3 DNA sequence: TGTGCCAGCCTAGACACCGGGGAGCTGCCTTTT. It is translated as CASLDTGELPF.

The CDR3 is CASSGKPGLSGGPHAQYF. The CDR3 DNA reads TGTGCCAGCAGTGGAAAGCCGGGACTATCGGGAGGGCCACACGCGCAGTACTTC. The chain joins TRBV4-2 to TRBJ2-7, with 8 bases fitting TRBD2. Unmatched junction bases numbered 25, after V lost 6 bases and J lost 9 bases. In germline, CDR1 is LGHNA, CDR2 YNFKEQ. The CDR3 covers 18 residues.

A note on this clonotype: Its ends do not fully match the called genes, so a read error is possible. V gene TRBV5-1 combines with J gene TRBJ2-5; 10 nucleotides line up with TRBD2. The CDR3 runs 15 residues. CDR1 is SGHRS and CDR2 is YFSETQ in the germline V gene. CDR3 amino acids: CSSSLETSGKETQYF. CDR3 bases: TGCTCCAGCAGCTTGGAAACTAGCGGGAAAGAGACCCAGTATTTC.

Details on this clonotype: One end of the junction fails to match germline, which may point to a read error. This chain links TRBV4-3 with TRBJ2-3; D is ambiguous. The CDR3 length is 15 residues. CDR1 and CDR2 (germline): LGHNA, YSLEER. Written as DNA, the CDR3 is TGCGCCAGCAACCATGGAGTCGTCTTAGCAGATACACAGTATTTT. Its translation: CASNHGVVLADTQYF.

The V gene is TRBV5-1, the J gene TRBJ2-1; 10 nucleotides align to TRBD2. The CDR3 runs 17 residues. Trimming cost V 6 bases and J 3 bases; bases outside gene matches: 12. Germline CDR1 SGHRS, CDR2 YFSETQ. The CDR3 DNA is TGCGCCAGCATCTGCCCTCTAGCGGGAGTCTTCTACAATGAGCAGTTCTTC. It codes for CASICPLAGVFYNEQFF.

On this clonotype: Being one base from a much bigger clone, this may be a read error. The chain joins TRBV6-1 to TRBJ2-1; D gene unclear. The length of the CDR3 is 14 residues. CDR1 and CDR2 (germline): MNHNS, SASEGT. The CDR3 bases are TGTGCAAGCAGTGAATGGCAGAGGACGGATGAGCAGTTCTTC. It codes for CASSEWQRTDEQFF.

Turning to this clonotype: A much larger clone lies a single base off, so this may be a read error. The chain joins TRBV6-2 or TRBV6-3 to TRBJ1-1; TRBD1 agrees at 7 bases. Germline CDR1 MNHEY, CDR2 SVGEGT. The length of the CDR3 is 14 residues. DNA for the CDR3: TGTGCCAGCAGTTACACGAACAGGGGAACTGAAACTTTCTTT. This codes for CASSYTNRGTETFF.

The V call is TRBV6-2 or TRBV6-3, the J call TRBJ1-5; possibly TRBD1 for D (5 bases). In germline, CDR1 is MNHEY, CDR2 SVGEGT. The CDR3 is 15 amino acids. Deletions cut 7 bases from V and 3 bases from J, with 16 bases between. CDR3 loop: CASTPQGVNNQPQHF. The CDR3 DNA sequence: TGTGCCAGCACTCCTCAGGGAGTTAACAATCAGCCCCAGCATTTT.

Turning to this clonotype: The CDR3 does not end in the conserved phenylalanine or tryptophan, so this is likely a read error. V usage is TRBV6-2 or TRBV6-3 and J usage is TRBJ2-7; perhaps TRBD2 as D (6 bases). The CDR3 loop spans 15 amino acids. Germline lookup yields CDR1 MNHEY and CDR2 SVGEGT. CDR3: CASSFNVAAGSEQYY. The CDR3, as DNA: TGTGCCAGTAGTTTTAACGTAGCGGCAGGGTCGGAGCAGTACTAC.

As to this clonotype: The CDR3 does not end in the conserved phenylalanine or tryptophan, so this is likely a read error. The chain is built from TRBV11-2 and TRBJ1-2; D not resolved. The CDR3 contains 13 residues. Germline V gene lookup returns CDR1 SGHAT and CDR2 FQNNGV. CDR3 residues: CTSSLTANYGYTI. As DNA, the CDR3 is TGTACCAGCAGCTTAACGGCTAATTATGGCTACACCATC.

CDR3 DNA: TGTGCCAGCAGTTCCACAACCCCCTTGAGCGTGAGGATCAACAATGAGCAGTTCTTC. Its translation is CASSSTTPLSVRINNEQFF. The V call is TRBV28, the J call TRBJ2-1; D gene uncertain. CDR3 length: 19 residues. Germline V gives CDR1 MDHEN, CDR2 SYDVKM. The V gene lost 4 bases and the J gene lost 5 bases, with 27 bases spanning the gap.

Note on this clonotype: The junction differs from germline at one of its ends, possibly a read error. V is TRBV6-1 and J is TRBJ2-1; unclear D gene. The CDR3 contains 13 residues. The germline CDR1 and CDR2 sequences are MNHNS and SASEGT. CDR3 DNA sequence: TGTGCCACCAGTGAAGCCCTCACTCATGAGCAGTTCTTC. Its translation is CATSEALTHEQFF.